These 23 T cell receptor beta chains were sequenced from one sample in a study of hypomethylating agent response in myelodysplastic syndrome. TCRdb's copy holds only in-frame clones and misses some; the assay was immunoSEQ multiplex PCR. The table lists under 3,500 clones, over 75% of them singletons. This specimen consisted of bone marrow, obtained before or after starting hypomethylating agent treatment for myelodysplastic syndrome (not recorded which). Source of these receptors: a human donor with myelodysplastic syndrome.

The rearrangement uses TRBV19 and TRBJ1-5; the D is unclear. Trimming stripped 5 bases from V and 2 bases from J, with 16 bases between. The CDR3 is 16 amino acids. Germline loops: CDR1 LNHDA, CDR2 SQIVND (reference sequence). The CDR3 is CASSRYVRGGNQPQHF. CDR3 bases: TGTGCCAGTAGTCGTTACGTGCGCGGGGGCAATCAGCCCCAGCATTTT.

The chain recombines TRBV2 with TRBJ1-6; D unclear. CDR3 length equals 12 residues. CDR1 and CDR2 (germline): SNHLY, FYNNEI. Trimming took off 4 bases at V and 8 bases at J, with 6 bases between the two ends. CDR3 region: CASSVVDSPLHF. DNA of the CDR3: TGTGCCAGCAGTGTGGTGGATTCACCCCTCCACTTT.

This CDR3 reads CASTSRYPNTQYF. DNA of the CDR3: TGTGCCAGCACTTCCCGTTATCCCAATACGCAGTATTTT. The genes are TRBV6-6 and TRBJ2-3; D is ambiguous. Trimming took off 7 bases at V and 7 bases at J, with 15 bases between the two ends. Germline-derived CDR1 and CDR2 are MNHNY and SVGAGI (reference sequence). CDR3 length equals 13 residues.

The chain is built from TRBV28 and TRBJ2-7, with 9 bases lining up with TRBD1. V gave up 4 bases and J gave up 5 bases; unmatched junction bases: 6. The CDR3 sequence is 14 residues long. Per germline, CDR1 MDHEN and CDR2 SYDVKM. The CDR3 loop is CASSSWDRVDEQYF. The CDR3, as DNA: TGTGCCAGCAGTTCGTGGGACAGGGTTGACGAGCAGTACTTC.

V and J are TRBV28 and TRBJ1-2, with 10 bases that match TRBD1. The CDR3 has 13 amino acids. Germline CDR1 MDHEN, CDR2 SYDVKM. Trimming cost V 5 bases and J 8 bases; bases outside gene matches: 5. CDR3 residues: CASSPGQGQGYTF. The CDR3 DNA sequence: TGTGCCAGCAGTCCGGGACAGGGGCAAGGCTACACCTTC.

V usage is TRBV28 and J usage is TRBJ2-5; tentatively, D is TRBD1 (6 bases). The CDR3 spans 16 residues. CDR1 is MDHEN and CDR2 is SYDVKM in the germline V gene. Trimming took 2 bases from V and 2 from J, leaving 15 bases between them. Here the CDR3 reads CASSLGETGTQETQYF. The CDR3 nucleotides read TGTGCCAGCAGTTTAGGGGAAACAGGGACACAAGAGACCCAGTACTTC.

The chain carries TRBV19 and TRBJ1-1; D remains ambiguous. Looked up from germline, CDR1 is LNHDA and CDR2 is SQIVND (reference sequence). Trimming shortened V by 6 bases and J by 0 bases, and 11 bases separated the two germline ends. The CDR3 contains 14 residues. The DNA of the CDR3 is TGTGCCAGTAGCCGGTTCGCCGTGAACACTGAAGCTTTCTTT. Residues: CASSRFAVNTEAFF.

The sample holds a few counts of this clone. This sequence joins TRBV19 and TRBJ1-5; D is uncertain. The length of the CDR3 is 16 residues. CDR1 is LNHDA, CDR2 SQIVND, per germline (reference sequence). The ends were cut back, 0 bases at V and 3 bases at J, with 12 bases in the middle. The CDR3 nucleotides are TGTGCCAGTAGTATAGATCACGGCAGGCCCAATCAGCCCCAGCATTTT. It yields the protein CASSIDHGRPNQPQHF. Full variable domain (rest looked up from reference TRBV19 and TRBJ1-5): DGGITQSPKYLFRKEGQNVTLSCEQNLNHDAMYWYRQDPGQGLRLIYYSQIVNDFQKGDIAEGYSVSREKKESFPLTVTSAQKNPTAFYLCASSIDHGRPNQPQHFGDGTRLSIL.

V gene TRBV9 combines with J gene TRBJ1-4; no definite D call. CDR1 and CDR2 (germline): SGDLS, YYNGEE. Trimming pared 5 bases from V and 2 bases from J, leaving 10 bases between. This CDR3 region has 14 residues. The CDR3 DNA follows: TGTGCCAGCAGTGCGAGGGCCACTAATGAAAAACTGTTTTTT. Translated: CASSARATNEKLFF.

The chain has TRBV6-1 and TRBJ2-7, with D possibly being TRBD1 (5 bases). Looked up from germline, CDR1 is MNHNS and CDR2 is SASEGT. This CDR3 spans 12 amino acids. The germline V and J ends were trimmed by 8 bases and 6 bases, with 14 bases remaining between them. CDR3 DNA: TGTGCCAGCGGGGCCCGACAGTTCGAGCAGTACTTC. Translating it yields CASGARQFEQYF.

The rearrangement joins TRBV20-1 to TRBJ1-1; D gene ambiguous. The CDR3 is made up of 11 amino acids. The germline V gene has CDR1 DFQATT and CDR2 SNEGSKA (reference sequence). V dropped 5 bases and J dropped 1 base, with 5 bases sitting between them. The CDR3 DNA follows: TGCAGTGCTGAGGGGAACACTGAAGCTTTCTTT. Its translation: CSAEGNTEAFF.

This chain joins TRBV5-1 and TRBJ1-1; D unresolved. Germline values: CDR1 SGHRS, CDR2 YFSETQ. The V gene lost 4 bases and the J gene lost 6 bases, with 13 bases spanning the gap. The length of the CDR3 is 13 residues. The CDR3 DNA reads TGCGCCAGCAGCCAAGACGTCTCGGCTGAAGCTTTCTTT. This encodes CASSQDVSAEAFF.

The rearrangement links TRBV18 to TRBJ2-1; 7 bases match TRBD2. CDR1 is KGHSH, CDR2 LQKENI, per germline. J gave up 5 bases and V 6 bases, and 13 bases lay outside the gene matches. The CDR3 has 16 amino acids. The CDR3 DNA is TGTGCCAGCTCGCTAAGAGCGGGAAGGGCAGACAATGAGCAGTTCTTC. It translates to CASSLRAGRADNEQFF. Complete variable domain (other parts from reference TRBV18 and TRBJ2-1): NAGVMQNPRHLVRRRGQEARLRCSPMKGHSHVYWYRQLPEEGLKFMVYLQKENIIDESGMPKERFSAEFPKEGPSILRIQQVVRGDSAAYFCASSLRAGRADNEQFFGPGTRLTVL.

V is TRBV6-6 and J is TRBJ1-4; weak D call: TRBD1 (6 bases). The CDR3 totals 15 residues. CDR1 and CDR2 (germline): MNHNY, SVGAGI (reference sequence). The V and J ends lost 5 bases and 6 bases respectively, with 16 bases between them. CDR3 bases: TGTGCCAGCAGTCCCTACGGGGGGGCTCATGAAAAACTGTTTTTT. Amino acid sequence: CASSPYGGAHEKLFF.

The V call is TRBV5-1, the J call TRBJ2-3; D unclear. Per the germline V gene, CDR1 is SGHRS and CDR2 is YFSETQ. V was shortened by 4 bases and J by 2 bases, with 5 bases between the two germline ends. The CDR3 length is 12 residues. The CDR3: CASSLNTDTQYF. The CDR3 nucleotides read TGCGCCAGCAGCCTGAACACAGATACGCAGTATTTT.

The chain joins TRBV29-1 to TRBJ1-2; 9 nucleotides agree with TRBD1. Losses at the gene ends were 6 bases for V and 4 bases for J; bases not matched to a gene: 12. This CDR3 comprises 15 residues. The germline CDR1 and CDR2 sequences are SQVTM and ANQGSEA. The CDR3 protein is CSVPTGGSFGYGYTF. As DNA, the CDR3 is TGCAGCGTGCCGACAGGGGGGTCGTTCGGCTATGGCTACACCTTC. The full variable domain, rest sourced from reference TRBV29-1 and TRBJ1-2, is SAVISQKPSRDICQRGTSLTIQCQVDSQVTMMFWYRQQPGQSLTLIATANQGSEATYESGFVIDKFPISRPNLTFSTLTVSNMSPEDSSIYLCSVPTGGSFGYGYTFGSGTRLTVV.

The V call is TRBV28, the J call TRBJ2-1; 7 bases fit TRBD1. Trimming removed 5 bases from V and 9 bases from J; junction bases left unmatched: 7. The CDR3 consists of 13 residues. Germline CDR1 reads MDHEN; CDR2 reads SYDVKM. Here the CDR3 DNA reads TGTGCCAGCAGTCTAGGGGGCAGAGGTGAGCAGTTCTTC. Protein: CASSLGGRGEQFF.

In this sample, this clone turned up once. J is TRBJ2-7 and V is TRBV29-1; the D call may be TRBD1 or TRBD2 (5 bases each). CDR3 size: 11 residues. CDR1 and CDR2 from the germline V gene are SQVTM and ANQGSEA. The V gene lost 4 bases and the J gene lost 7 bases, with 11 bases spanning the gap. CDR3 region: CSVGRGEEQYF. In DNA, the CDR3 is TGCAGCGTTGGACGGGGCGAGGAGCAGTACTTC.

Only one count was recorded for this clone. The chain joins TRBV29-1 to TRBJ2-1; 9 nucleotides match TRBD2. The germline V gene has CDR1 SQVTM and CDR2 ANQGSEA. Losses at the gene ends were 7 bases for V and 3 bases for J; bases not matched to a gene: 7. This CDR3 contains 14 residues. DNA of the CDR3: TGCAGCGCCGGGAGACTAGCGGACTACAATGAGCAGTTCTTC. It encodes CSAGRLADYNEQFF.

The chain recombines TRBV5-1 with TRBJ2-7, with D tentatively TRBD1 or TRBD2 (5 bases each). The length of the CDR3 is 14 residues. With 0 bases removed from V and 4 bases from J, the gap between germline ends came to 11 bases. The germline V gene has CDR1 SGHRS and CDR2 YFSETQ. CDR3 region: CASSLAGEGYEQYF. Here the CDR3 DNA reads TGCGCCAGCAGCTTGGCCGGCGAGGGGTACGAGCAGTACTTC.

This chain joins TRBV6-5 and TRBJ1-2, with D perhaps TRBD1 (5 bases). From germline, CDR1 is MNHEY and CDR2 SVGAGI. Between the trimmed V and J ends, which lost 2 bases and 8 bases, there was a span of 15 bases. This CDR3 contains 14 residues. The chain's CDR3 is CASSYGGSPRGYTF. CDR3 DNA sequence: TGTGCCAGCAGTTACGGGGGATCTCCCCGGGGCTACACCTTC.

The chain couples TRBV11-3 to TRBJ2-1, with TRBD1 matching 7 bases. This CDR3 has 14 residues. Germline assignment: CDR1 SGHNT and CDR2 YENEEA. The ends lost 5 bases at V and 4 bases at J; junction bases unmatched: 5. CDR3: CASSPGDSYNEQFF. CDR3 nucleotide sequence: TGTGCCAGCAGCCCCGGGGACAGTTACAATGAGCAGTTCTTC.

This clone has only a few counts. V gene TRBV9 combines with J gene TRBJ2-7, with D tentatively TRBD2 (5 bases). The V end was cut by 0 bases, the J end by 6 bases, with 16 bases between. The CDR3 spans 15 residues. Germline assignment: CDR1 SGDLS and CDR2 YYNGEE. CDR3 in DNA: TGTGCCAGCAGCGTAGAAGCGGTTGGGTCGGGCGAGCAGTACTTC. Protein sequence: CASSVEAVGSGEQYF.